This T cell receptor beta chain was retrieved from a study of tumor-infiltrating lymphocytes in primary liver carcinoma listed by TCRdb under 2017. A note on the overall study: Of the five patients (three men and two women, aged 30 to 69 years), four had hepatocellular carcinoma and one had combined HCC and intrahepatic cholangiocarcinoma. Tumors of the five patients were stage T1-T3 N0M0 with maximum diameters of roughly 4.2 to 11 cm. Roughly 3.65 to 7.13 million productive TCRbeta reads were obtained per sample, and no significant difference in read depth was found between tissue types. Across five regions of each liver tumor, along with adjacent normal tissue and blood, the study brought together TCRbeta repertoire sequencing, expression microarrays and whole-exome sequencing. TCRbeta repertoire sequencing covered approximately 35 specimens from 5 patients: roughly 25 tumor regions, 5 adjacent noncancerous liver tissues and 5 peripheral blood samples. Agilent mRNA microarray profiling was performed on the approximately 26 tumor region samples to relate TCRbeta repertoire diversity to the local molecular phenotype. Repertoires from technical replicates were highly reproducible, with mean shared-clone rates approximately 0.9 and correlation coefficients above 0.95. General findings and caveats noted by the study authors: Repertoire overlap was higher between tumor regions (mean roughly 36%) than tumor-adjacent (roughly 17%) or tumor-blood (approximately 14%) pairs, consistent with antigen-driven expansion. A significantly larger repertoire fraction was made up by the top 250 clones in tumors than in blood (p = 0.039). Only about 7.5-25% of top clones were found in all five regions of a tumor, suggesting spatial heterogeneity of tumor-infiltrating T cells. Because only the TCR beta chain was sequenced and unpaired alpha chains were not captured, true repertoire diversity is likely underestimated. The study included only a handful of patients, and the authors note findings should be validated in a larger study. Since the samples were bulk and unsorted, there was no way to compare CD4+ and CD8+ T cell repertoires.

The germline V and J ends show losses of 0 bases and 8 bases respectively, and no gene match explains 5 bases of the junction. The CDR1 and CDR2 encoded by the germline V gene are KGHDR and SFDVKD. From its cysteine to its phenylalanine, the CDR3 spans 15 amino acids. Only CDR3 DNA remains: 45 bases, in frame from the first base. Total RNA and DNA were co-extracted without cell sorting from approximately 22-30 mg of bulk tissue using the AllPrep DNA/RNA mini kit. Between late 2015 and March 2016, roughly five patients in China with histopathologically diagnosed primary liver carcinoma had surgical resection. Patients had chronic HBV infection and were treatment-naive at sampling. Five spatially separated regions were sampled from each tumor: the superior, inferior, left-lateral and right-lateral poles, plus the tumor centre. According to histology, viable tumor cells made up more than 85% of every tumor sample. Each fresh piece of tumor and adjacent tissue was cut in two, with one half stored in RNAlater at -80 degrees C and the other half sent for histology.

Starting from around 520 ng total RNA, TCRbeta-specific cDNA was produced by reverse transcription with a constant-region primer and ProtoScript II reverse transcriptase. Construction of the TCRbeta libraries relied on three nested rounds of multiplex PCR, following a slightly modified ARM-PCR procedure. Each of the first two PCR rounds ran for about 9 cycles and used multiplex TRBV1-TRBV30 forward primers together with a Cbeta reverse primer. Sample barcodes and Illumina adapters were added in a final 25-cycle PCR with Deep VentR polymerase. Before sequencing, amplicons of 200-500 bp were gel-purified using a QIAquick gel extraction kit. An Illumina HiSeq 2500 was used to sequence the TCRbeta amplicons, generating 250-bp paired-end reads. Regarding the original processing steps: Reads were quality-trimmed with Trimmomatic v0.33, and paired reads were merged with FLASH v1.2.11 to recover full CDR3 sequences. V, D and J germline segments were assigned to the rearranged TCRbeta sequences using MiGEC v1.2.1b. Clonotype statistics and Shannon-Wiener diversity indices were computed with VDJtools v1.0.0. To reduce sampling bias, subsequent analyses other than the diversity analysis used only the 250 most abundant clonotypes in each sample. TCRdb reanalyzed the raw reads on its own, using fastp at Q25 for trimming and MiXCR for clone calling, and kept in-frame beta chains. Every distinct CDR3 protein forms one entry, paired with its most common genes and DNA. TCRdb, not the original authors, processed these V and J calls. This sample comprises about 110,000 distinct CDR3 sequences, about 59% of them detected only once. Around 9.7% of the sample is held by the ten biggest clonotypes.

Of note for this clonotype: Its antigen is not yet known. Base qualities are missing; no much larger clone stands one base away.

The receptor's source is a woman aged 55-75 years with primary liver carcinoma and hepatitis B virus infection. The chain links TRBV24-1 with TRBJ2-1, and TRBD1 matches 8 of the central bases. Material for sequencing was liver tumor tissue from sampling region 1. Reading the label with the study, this specimen's cell subset or site is: tumor region T1, superior pole. Here is the DNA: TGTGCCACCAGTGATTTGGCTACAGGGGGTTATGAGCAGTTCTTC. It specifies CATSDLATGGYEQFF.